This T cell receptor beta chain was found in a study of cytomegalovirus exposure and HLA in healthy donors. The V segment lost 3 bases and the J segment 2 bases; nucleotides outside the gene matches: 12. In germline, CDR1 is SGDLS, CDR2 YYNGEE. This CDR3 is built from 18 residues. The primer mix had 60 Vbeta and 13 Jbeta primers. TCRdb's copy holds only in-frame clones and misses some; the assay was immunoSEQ multiplex PCR. The data contain about 160,000 clones, approximately 80% of them singletons. The V gene is TRBV9, the J gene TRBJ2-3; 10 nucleotides agree with TRBD2. Sequencing was carried out using PBMCs. This clonotype was obtained from a man younger than 35 in good health and CMV-seropositive. CDR3 amino acids: CASSGQSGREGVTDTQYF. The DNA of the CDR3 is TGTGCCAGCAGCGGGCAGAGCGGGAGGGAAGGGGTCACAGATACGCAGTATTTT.